Following are 28 T cell receptor beta chains from one sample sequenced in a study of early T cells in non-severe SARS-CoV-2 infection. TCRdb itself ran the 5' RACE reads through MiXCR, one entry per CDR3 protein. The sample yields 69,000 or so distinct CDR3 sequences, about 13% seen once. Material for sequencing was whole blood. These receptors came from an adult who was a healthcare worker with PCR-confirmed SARS-CoV-2 infection or an uninfected control (not recorded which).

The table lists this clonotype with a count of one. V and J are TRBV30 and TRBJ2-3; 12 bases are shared with TRBD2. This CDR3 is built from 16 residues. Germline V gives CDR1 GTSNPN, CDR2 SVGIG (reference sequence). After removal of 3 bases from V and 0 bases from J, the junction contained 4 bases not matched to a gene. CDR3 amino acids: CAWRHGTSGSTDTQYF. The CDR3 DNA reads TGTGCCTGGAGGCATGGGACTAGCGGGAGCACAGATACGCAGTATTTT.

The sample holds many counts of this clonotype. The chain carries TRBV4-2 and TRBJ1-4; D remains ambiguous. Germline V gives CDR1 LGHNA, CDR2 YNFKEQ. This CDR3 is 15 amino acids long. Trimming cost V 5 bases and J 2 bases, with 12 bases left between them. Here the CDR3 reads CASSEQGDTNEKLFF. CDR3 DNA sequence: TGTGCCAGCAGCGAGCAAGGAGACACTAATGAAAAACTGTTTTTT.

This clonotype was counted many times. The chain joins TRBV10-3 to TRBJ2-7; no reliable D call. Germline CDR1 ENHRY, CDR2 SYGVKD. Trimming shortened V by 3 bases and J by 6 bases, and 9 bases separated the two germline ends. CDR3 length equals 12 residues. DNA of the CDR3: TGTGCCATCAGTGAAGATTACATCGAGCAGTACTTC. Protein: CAISEDYIEQYF.

This clonotype showed up just a few times. The chain joins TRBV7-2 to TRBJ2-7, with TRBD2 matching 8 bases. The CDR3 length is 18 residues. The junction had 14 bases not matched to a gene; V was cut back by 1 base and J by 3 bases. Germline V gene data show CDR1 as SGHTA and CDR2 as FQGNSA. CDR3 sequence: CASSLVISLAGSDYEQYF. The CDR3 nucleotides read TGTGCCAGCAGCTTAGTGATTTCATTAGCGGGATCCGACTACGAGCAGTACTTC. Together with reference TRBV7-2 and TRBJ2-7, the CDR3 gives the full variable domain: GAGVSQSPSNKVTEKGKDVELRCDPISGHTALYWYRQSLGQGLEFLIYFQGNSAPDKSGLPSDRFSAERTGGSVSTLTIQRTQQEDSAVYLCASSLVISLAGSDYEQYFGPGTRLTVT.

This clonotype was detected ten times or more. This chain connects TRBV7-8 to TRBJ2-1; 9 bases fit TRBD2. The CDR3 consists of 15 residues. V was pared by 3 bases and J by 4 bases, with 4 bases of the junction left unmatched. Germline CDR1 is SGHVS and CDR2 is FQNEAQ. The CDR3 protein is CASSFGLATYNEQFF. CDR3 coding DNA: TGTGCCAGCAGCTTCGGACTAGCGACTTACAATGAGCAGTTCTTC.

J is TRBJ2-7 and V is TRBV7-2; D possibly matches TRBD1 or TRBD2 (5 bases each). Trimming took off 5 bases at V and 2 bases at J, with 13 bases between the two ends. This CDR3 is built from 14 residues. Germline CDR1 SGHTA, CDR2 FQGNSA. CDR3 nucleotide sequence: TGTGCCAGCAGCCGCGCCGGGACCCCCTACGAGCAGTACTTC. Protein sequence: CASSRAGTPYEQYF.

This clonotype was detected ten times or more. The chain carries TRBV24-1 and TRBJ2-1; TRBD2 matches at 14 bases. Germline lookup yields CDR1 KGHDR and CDR2 SFDVKD. This CDR3 region has 17 residues. V was pared by 5 bases and J by 1 base, with 3 bases of the junction left unmatched. The DNA of the CDR3 is TGTGCCACCAGTGCCGGGACTAGCGGGGGATCCTACAATGAGCAGTTCTTC. Translation: CATSAGTSGGSYNEQFF.

This clonotype was observed many times. The genes are TRBV20-1 and TRBJ2-6; TRBD1 might be the D (5 bases). The germline V gene encodes CDR1 DFQATT and CDR2 SNEGSKA (reference sequence). The CDR3 is made up of 14 amino acids. V lost 6 bases and J 0 bases, leaving 9 bases between the germline ends. CDR3 protein: CSARQPSGANVLTF. The CDR3 DNA is TGCAGTGCAAGACAGCCCTCTGGGGCCAACGTCCTGACTTTC.

The chain carries TRBV4-1 and TRBJ2-7; maybe TRBD1 (5 bases). The CDR3 has 15 amino acids. The V gene lost 4 bases and the J gene lost 1 base, with 14 bases spanning the gap. Germline lookup yields CDR1 MGHRA and CDR2 YSYEKL. The CDR3 reads CASSPRGGISYEQYF. CDR3 DNA: TGCGCCAGCAGCCCAAGGGGCGGCATTTCCTACGAGCAGTACTTC.

The chain carries TRBV7-2 and TRBJ2-3, with D maybe TRBD2 (6 bases). The V end was cut by 1 base, the J end by 0 bases, with 11 bases between. The germline gives CDR1 SGHTA, CDR2 FQGNSA. The CDR3 is 16 residues long. Here the CDR3 reads CASSLGLSGSTDTQYF. CDR3 coding DNA: TGTGCCAGCAGCTTAGGTCTGAGCGGGAGCACAGATACGCAGTATTTT.

This clonotype was observed a handful of times. This chain links TRBV7-9 with TRBJ1-6; TRBD1 agrees at 9 bases. V gave up 4 bases and J gave up 6 bases; unmatched junction bases: 1. The CDR3 contains 14 residues. Germline CDR1 is SEHNR and CDR2 is FQNEAQ (reference sequence). CDR3 loop: CASSSGQGNSPLHF. CDR3 DNA: TGTGCCAGCAGCTCGGGACAGGGTAATTCACCCCTCCACTTT.

This clonotype was detected ten times or more. V gene TRBV2 combines with J gene TRBJ2-2; D not resolved. The germline V gene encodes CDR1 SNHLY and CDR2 FYNNEI. Trimming removed 7 bases from V and 0 bases from J, with 9 bases in between. CDR3 length: 14 amino acids. The DNA of the CDR3 is TGTGCCAGCACTGTCGATACGAACACCGGGGAGCTGTTTTTT. It yields the protein CASTVDTNTGELFF.

This chain connects TRBV20-1 to TRBJ2-5; 13 positions match TRBD2. The V gene's germline CDR1 is DFQATT and CDR2 SNEGSKA (reference sequence). CDR3 length: 19 amino acids. The V segment lost 3 bases and the J segment 1 base; nucleotides outside the gene matches: 14. The CDR3: CSARIGLAGESHFQETQYF. In DNA form, the CDR3 reads TGCAGTGCTAGGATTGGACTAGCGGGGGAGTCCCATTTCCAAGAGACCCAGTACTTC.

This clonotype was counted a few times. The V call is TRBV7-9, the J call TRBJ2-3; TRBD2 might be the D (6 bases). The length of the CDR3 is 15 residues. Germline CDR1 and CDR2: SEHNR and FQNEAQ (reference sequence). Trimming took off 5 bases at V and 5 bases at J, with 17 bases between the two ends. The CDR3 DNA reads as TGTGCCAGCAGCACCCCCCGGGACTCGAAAGATACGCAGTATTTT. Its translation: CASSTPRDSKDTQYF.

This clonotype was observed many times. The chain couples TRBV10-3 to TRBJ2-3, with 7 bases identical to TRBD2. Germline-derived CDR1 and CDR2 are ENHRY and SYGVKD. With 10 bases clipped from V and 5 bases from J, the junction kept 15 bases outside the gene matches. This CDR3 has 15 residues. The CDR3 sequence is CATRDYPGGIDTQYF. The CDR3 nucleotides are TGTGCCACCCGGGACTACCCGGGGGGAATAGATACGCAGTATTTT.

This sequence joins TRBV4-1 and TRBJ1-4, with 10 nucleotides matching TRBD1. There are 15 residues in the CDR3. CDR1 and CDR2 (germline): MGHRA, YSYEKL. The trim removed 3 bases at V and 8 bases at J, leaving 6 bases unmatched. This CDR3 reads CASSQGTGAGEKLFF. The CDR3 DNA reads as TGCGCCAGCAGCCAGGGGACAGGGGCTGGCGAAAAACTGTTTTTT.

At least ten counts were recorded for this clonotype. The rearrangement uses TRBV18 and TRBJ1-1, with D possibly being TRBD1 (5 bases). The germline CDR1 and CDR2 sequences are KGHSH and LQKENI. Trimming shortened V by 3 bases and J by 1 base, and 6 bases separated the two germline ends. CDR3 length equals 13 residues. Here the CDR3 DNA reads TGTGCCAGCTCACCTACAGGGAACACTGAAGCTTTCTTT. Translating it yields CASSPTGNTEAFF.

In its sample, this clonotype was seen many times. The chain uses TRBV6-4 and TRBJ2-3; 10 nucleotides align to TRBD2. The CDR3 consists of 14 residues. Germline CDR1 is MRHNA and CDR2 is SNTAGT. The trim removed 3 bases at V and 8 bases at J, leaving 5 bases unmatched. In DNA form, the CDR3 reads TGTGCCAGCAGTGAAAGCGGGGGGGCTGGTACGCAGTATTTT. Protein: CASSESGGAGTQYF.

The rearrangement joins TRBV6-5 to TRBJ2-3; D call uncertain. CDR3 length equals 13 residues. V was clipped by 6 bases and J by 10 bases, with 17 bases between them. The germline V gene encodes CDR1 MNHEY and CDR2 SVGAGI. CDR3 sequence (DNA): TGTGCCAGCAGACTTACGACTGACAATTCGCAGTATTTT. This translates into CASRLTTDNSQYF.

This clonotype occurred many times. The chain recombines TRBV4-1 with TRBJ1-2, with TRBD1 matching over 7 bases. This CDR3 has 14 residues. Germline V gene data show CDR1 as MGHRA and CDR2 as YSYEKL. V was pared by 1 base and J by 6 bases, with 5 bases of the junction left unmatched. CDR3 in DNA: TGCGCCAGCAGCCAAGCGGACAGGAGGCATGGCTACACCTTC. This codes for CASSQADRRHGYTF.

With respect to this clonotype: A much larger clone lies one base from this, so it may be a read error. This chain connects TRBV6-5 to TRBJ1-2; D not certain. CDR3 size: 13 residues. The germline gives CDR1 MNHEY, CDR2 SVGAGI. The chain's CDR3 is CASISAQTTGCTF. CDR3 DNA: TGTGCCAGCATATCAGCACAGACCACTGGCTGCACCTTC.

The DNA of the CDR3 is TGCAGCGTTATTGTGACAGGGCGCAATCAGCCCCAGCATTTT. It is translated as CSVIVTGRNQPQHF. The chain joins TRBV29-1 to TRBJ1-5, with 7 bases lining up with TRBD1. The CDR3 has 14 amino acids. Germline loops: CDR1 SQVTM, CDR2 ANQGSEA. J was trimmed by 2 bases and V by 5 bases; bases with no gene match: 6.

This clonotype was picked up many times. The chain couples TRBV7-2 to TRBJ1-2, with 8 bases aligning to TRBD1. This CDR3 contains 14 residues. CDR1 is SGHTA and CDR2 is FQGNSA in the germline V gene. The V gene end was trimmed by 3 bases and the J gene end by 4 bases; junction bases not matched to a gene: 4. The CDR3 nucleotides read TGTGCCAGCAGCTTTTACAGGGGGGGCTATGGCTACACCTTC. Amino acid sequence: CASSFYRGGYGYTF.

The table lists this clonotype with many counts. This chain uses TRBV5-4 with TRBJ1-4, with no clear D. This CDR3 is 15 amino acids long. Germline values: CDR1 SGHNT, CDR2 YYREEE (reference sequence). V lost 4 bases and J lost 7, with 17 bases in between. The CDR3 coding sequence is TGTGCCAGCAGCCTTCCCGGGTCGGGAGGTGAAAAACTGTTTTTT. It yields the protein CASSLPGSGGEKLFF.

This clonotype was picked up a small number of times. V is TRBV7-3 and J is TRBJ2-1, with 9 bases lining up with TRBD1. The ends lost 5 bases at V and 5 bases at J; junction bases unmatched: 7. Germline loops: CDR1 SGHTA, CDR2 FQGTGA. The CDR3 totals 15 residues. The CDR3 DNA reads TGTGCCAGCAGCAACCGGACAGGGGCTCACAATGAGCAGTTCTTC. It encodes CASSNRTGAHNEQFF.

This clonotype was recorded a few times. This chain links TRBV10-2 with TRBJ2-3; 11 bases map to TRBD2. Germline values: CDR1 WSHSY, CDR2 SAAADI. V gave up 2 bases and J gave up 7 bases; unmatched junction bases: 8. There are 16 residues in the CDR3. This chain's CDR3 is CASSEATSGGSHTQYF. DNA for the CDR3: TGCGCCAGCAGTGAGGCCACTAGCGGGGGAAGTCATACGCAGTATTTT.

This clonotype was picked up many times. J is TRBJ1-6 and V is TRBV7-2; 7 nucleotides align to TRBD1. Unmatched junction bases numbered 7, after V lost 5 bases and J lost 0 bases. Germline CDR1 and CDR2: SGHTA and FQGNSA. This CDR3 contains 17 residues. The CDR3 is CASSPDRESSYNSPLHF. The CDR3 coding sequence is TGTGCCAGCAGCCCCGACAGGGAGAGCTCCTATAATTCACCCCTCCACTTT.

The CDR3 sequence is CASSSKEGLRSPLHF. The CDR3 DNA follows: TGTGCCAGCAGCTCGAAAGAGGGGTTGCGCTCACCCCTCCACTTT. The chain recombines TRBV7-9 with TRBJ1-6; D may be TRBD1 (5 bases). CDR1 is SEHNR and CDR2 is FQNEAQ in the germline V gene (reference sequence). CDR3 size: 15 residues. The V end was cut by 4 bases, the J end by 10 bases, with 17 bases between.